This T cell receptor beta chain was sequenced in a study of T cell responses to AZD1222 COVID-19 vaccine. The repertoire was sequenced with immunoSEQ multiplex PCR; TCRdb's copy has only in-frame clones and lacks some. This sample carries nearly 110,000 clones, 75% to 90% of them seen once, and the ten largest clones take approximately 4%. V lost 4 bases to trimming and J lost 5 bases, with 17 bases between them. CDR1 is MGHRA, CDR2 YSYEKL, per germline. This CDR3 has 15 amino acids. The input for sequencing was peripheral blood, taken on day 0 of AZD1222 vaccination. This clonotype was obtained from an adult in good health. V gene TRBV4-1 combines with J gene TRBJ1-2; weak D call: TRBD1 (6 bases). The CDR3 DNA sequence: TGCGCCAGCAGCCCTCATGCAGGGGCCAATTATGGCTACACCTTC. Amino acid sequence: CASSPHAGANYGYTF.